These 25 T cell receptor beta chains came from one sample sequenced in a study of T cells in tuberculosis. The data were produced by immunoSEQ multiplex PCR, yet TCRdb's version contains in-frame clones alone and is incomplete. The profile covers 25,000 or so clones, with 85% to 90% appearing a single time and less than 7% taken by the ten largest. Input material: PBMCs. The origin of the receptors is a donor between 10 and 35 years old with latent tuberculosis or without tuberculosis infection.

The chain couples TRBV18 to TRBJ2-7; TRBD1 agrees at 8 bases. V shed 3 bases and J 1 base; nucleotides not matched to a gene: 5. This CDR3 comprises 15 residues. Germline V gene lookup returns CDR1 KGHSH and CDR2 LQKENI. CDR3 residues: CASSPRQGMSYEQYF. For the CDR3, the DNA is TGTGCCAGCTCACCCCGACAGGGGATGTCCTACGAGCAGTACTTC.

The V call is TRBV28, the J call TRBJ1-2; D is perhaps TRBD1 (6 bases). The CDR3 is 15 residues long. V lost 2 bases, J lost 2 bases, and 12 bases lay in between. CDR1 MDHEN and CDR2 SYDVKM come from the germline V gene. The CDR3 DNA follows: TGTGCCAGCAGTTTAGGAACAGGGTGGAACTATGGCTACACCTTC. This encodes CASSLGTGWNYGYTF.

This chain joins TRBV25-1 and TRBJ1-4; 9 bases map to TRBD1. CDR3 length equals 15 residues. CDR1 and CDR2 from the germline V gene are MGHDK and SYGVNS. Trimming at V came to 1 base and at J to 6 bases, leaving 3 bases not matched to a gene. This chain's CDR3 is CASSESQGADEKLFF. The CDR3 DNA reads TGTGCCAGCAGTGAATCACAGGGGGCAGATGAAAAACTGTTTTTT.

Written as DNA, the CDR3 is TGTGCCAGCAGTGCCGGGGGGGGCTACGAGCAGTACTTC. Its translation is CASSAGGGYEQYF. The chain joins TRBV27 to TRBJ2-7; 8 bases line up with TRBD2. V shed 5 bases, J shed 3 bases, and the junction held 3 bases outside the gene matches. The CDR3 has 13 residues. The germline gives CDR1 MNHEY, CDR2 SMNVEV (reference sequence).

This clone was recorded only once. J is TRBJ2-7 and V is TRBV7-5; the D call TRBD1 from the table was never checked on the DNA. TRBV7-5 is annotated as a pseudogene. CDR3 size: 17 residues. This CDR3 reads CARSRIYRDRGGCEQYF. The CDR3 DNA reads TGTGCCAGAAGCAGGATTTACCGGGACAGGGGGGGCTGCGAGCAGTACTTC.

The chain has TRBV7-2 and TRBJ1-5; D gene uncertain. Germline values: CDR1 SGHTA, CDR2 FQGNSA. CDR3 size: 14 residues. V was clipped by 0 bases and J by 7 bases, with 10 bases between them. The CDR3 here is CASSLARDSQPQHF. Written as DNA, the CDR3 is TGTGCCAGCAGCTTAGCGAGAGATTCCCAGCCCCAGCATTTT.

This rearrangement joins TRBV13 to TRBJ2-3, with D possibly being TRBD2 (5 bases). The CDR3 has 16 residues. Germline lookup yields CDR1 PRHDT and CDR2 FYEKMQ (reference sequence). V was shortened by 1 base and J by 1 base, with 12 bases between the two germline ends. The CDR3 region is CASSLEGSLGTDTQYF. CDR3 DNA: TGTGCCAGCAGCTTAGAAGGGAGTTTGGGCACAGATACGCAGTATTTT.

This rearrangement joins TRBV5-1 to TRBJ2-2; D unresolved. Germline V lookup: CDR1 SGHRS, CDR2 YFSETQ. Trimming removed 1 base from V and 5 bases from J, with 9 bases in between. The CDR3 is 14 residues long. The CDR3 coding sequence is TGCGCCAGCAGCTTGTGGCGGAATACCGGGGAGCTGTTTTTT. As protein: CASSLWRNTGELFF.

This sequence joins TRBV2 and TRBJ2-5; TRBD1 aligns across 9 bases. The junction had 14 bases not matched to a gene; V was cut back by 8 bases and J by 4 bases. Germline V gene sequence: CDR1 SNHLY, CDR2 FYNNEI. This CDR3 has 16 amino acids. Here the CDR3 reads CASGGRGQGQGETQYF. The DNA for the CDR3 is TGTGCCAGCGGCGGCCGGGGGCAGGGACAGGGAGAGACCCAGTACTTC.

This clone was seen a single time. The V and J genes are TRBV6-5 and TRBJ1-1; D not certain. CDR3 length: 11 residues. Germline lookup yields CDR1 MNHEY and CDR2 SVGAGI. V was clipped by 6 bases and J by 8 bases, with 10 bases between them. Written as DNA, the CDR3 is TGTGCCAGCAGCCCCGCGGGGGAAGCTTTCTTT. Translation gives CASSPAGEAFF.

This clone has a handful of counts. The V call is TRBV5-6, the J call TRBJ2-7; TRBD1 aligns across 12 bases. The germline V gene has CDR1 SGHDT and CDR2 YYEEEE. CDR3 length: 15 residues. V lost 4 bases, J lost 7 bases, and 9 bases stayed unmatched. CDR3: CASSHFGTGGREQYF. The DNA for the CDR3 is TGTGCCAGCAGCCACTTCGGGACAGGGGGCCGTGAGCAGTACTTC.

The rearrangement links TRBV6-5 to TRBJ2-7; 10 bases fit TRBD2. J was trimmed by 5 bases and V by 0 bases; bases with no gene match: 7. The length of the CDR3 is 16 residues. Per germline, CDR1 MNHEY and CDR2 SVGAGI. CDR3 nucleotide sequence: TGTGCCAGCAGTTACTCAAGCGGGGGGGTTGAGAACGAGCAGTACTTC. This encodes CASSYSSGGVENEQYF.

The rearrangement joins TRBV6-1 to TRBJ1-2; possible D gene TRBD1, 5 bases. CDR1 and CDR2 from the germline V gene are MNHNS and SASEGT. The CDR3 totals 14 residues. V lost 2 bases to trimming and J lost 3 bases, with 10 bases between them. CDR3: CASSERGVDYGYTF. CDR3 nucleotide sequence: TGTGCCAGCAGTGAACGGGGGGTTGACTATGGCTACACCTTC.

The CDR3 sequence: CASRLDRPGNEKLFF. The CDR3 DNA sequence: TGTGCCAGTAGATTGGATCGACCGGGTAATGAAAAACTGTTTTTT. V and J are TRBV19 and TRBJ1-4, with D unresolved. Per germline, CDR1 LNHDA and CDR2 SQIVND (reference sequence). The V end lost 6 bases, the J end lost 4 bases, and 15 bases lay between the germline ends. This CDR3 has 15 residues.

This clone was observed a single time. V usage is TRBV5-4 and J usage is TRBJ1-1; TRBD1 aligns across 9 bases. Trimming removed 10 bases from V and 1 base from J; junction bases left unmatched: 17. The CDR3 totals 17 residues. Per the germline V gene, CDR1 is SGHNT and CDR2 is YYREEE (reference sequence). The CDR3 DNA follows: TGTGCCTTCCAGGGGGGCTCGACGGGACAGGGGAACACTGAAGCTTTCTTT. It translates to CAFQGGSTGQGNTEAFF.

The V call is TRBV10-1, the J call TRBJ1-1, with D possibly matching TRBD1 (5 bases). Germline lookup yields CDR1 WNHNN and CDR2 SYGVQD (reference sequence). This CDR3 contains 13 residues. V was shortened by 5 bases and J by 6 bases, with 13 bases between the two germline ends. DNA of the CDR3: TGCGCCAGCAGTTCGGGGGGGGTGGCTGAAGCTTTCTTT. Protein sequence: CASSSGGVAEAFF.

In DNA form, the CDR3 reads TGCAGCGTTGGCTGGGACATCAATCAGCCCCAGCATTTT. It is translated as CSVGWDINQPQHF. The chain recombines TRBV29-1 with TRBJ1-5; a possible D gene is TRBD1 (6 bases). Trimming removed 4 bases from V and 3 bases from J, with 10 bases in between. Germline values: CDR1 SQVTM, CDR2 ANQGSEA. CDR3 length: 13 amino acids.

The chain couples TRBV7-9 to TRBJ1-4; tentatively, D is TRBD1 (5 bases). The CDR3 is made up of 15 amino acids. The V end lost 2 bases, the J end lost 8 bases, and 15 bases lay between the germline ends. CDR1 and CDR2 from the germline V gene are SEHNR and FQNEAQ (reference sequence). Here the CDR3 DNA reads TGTGCCAGCAGCTTAAGGTTCGCAGGGCTAGAAAAACTGTTTTTT. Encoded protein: CASSLRFAGLEKLFF.

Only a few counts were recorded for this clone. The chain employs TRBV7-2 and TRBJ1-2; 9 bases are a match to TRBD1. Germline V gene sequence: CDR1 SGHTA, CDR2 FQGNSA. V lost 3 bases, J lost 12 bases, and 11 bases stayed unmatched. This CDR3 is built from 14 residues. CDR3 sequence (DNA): TGTGCCAGCAGCTTGGGACAGGGCCTTTCGGCCAACACCTTC. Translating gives CASSLGQGLSANTF.

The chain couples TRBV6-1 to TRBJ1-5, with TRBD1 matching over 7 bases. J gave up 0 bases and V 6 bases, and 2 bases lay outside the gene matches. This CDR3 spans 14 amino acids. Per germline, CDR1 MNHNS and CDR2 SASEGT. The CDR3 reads CASRGTDSNQPQHF. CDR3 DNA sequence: TGTGCCAGCAGGGGGACAGATAGCAATCAGCCCCAGCATTTT.

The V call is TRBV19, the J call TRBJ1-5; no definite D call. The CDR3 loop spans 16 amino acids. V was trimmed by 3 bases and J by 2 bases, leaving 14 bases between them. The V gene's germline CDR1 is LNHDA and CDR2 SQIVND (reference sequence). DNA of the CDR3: TGTGCCAGTAGTATCCGGCAGGTTGTCGGCAATCAGCCCCAGCATTTT. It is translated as CASSIRQVVGNQPQHF. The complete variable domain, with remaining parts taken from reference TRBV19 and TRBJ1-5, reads DGGITQSPKYLFRKEGQNVTLSCEQNLNHDAMYWYRQDPGQGLRLIYYSQIVNDFQKGDIAEGYSVSREKKESFPLTVTSAQKNPTAFYLCASSIRQVVGNQPQHFGDGTRLSIL.

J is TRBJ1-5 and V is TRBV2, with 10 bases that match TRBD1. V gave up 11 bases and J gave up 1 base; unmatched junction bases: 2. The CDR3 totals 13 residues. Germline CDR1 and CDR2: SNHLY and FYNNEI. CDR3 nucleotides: TGTGCCGGGACAGGGGAGAGCAATCAGCCCCAGCATTTT. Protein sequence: CAGTGESNQPQHF.

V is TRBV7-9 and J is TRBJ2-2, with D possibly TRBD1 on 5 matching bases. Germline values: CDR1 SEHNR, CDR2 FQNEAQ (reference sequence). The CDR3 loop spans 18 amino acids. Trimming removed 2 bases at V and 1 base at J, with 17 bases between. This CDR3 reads CASSLIPQQGGNTGELFF. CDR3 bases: TGTGCCAGCAGCTTAATCCCCCAGCAGGGTGGGAACACCGGGGAGCTGTTTTTT.

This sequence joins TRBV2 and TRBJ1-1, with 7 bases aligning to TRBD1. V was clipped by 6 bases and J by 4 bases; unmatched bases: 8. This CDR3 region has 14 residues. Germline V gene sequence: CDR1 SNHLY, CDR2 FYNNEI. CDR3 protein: CASREGAGGTEAFF. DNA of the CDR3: TGTGCCAGCAGGGAGGGGGCAGGGGGCACTGAAGCTTTCTTT.

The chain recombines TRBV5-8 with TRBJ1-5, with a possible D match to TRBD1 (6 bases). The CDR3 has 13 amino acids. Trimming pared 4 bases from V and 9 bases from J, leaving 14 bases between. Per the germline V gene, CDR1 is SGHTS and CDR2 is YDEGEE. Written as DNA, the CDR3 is TGTGCCAGCAGCAACAGGGCCGGCCGGCCCCAGCATTTT. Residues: CASSNRAGRPQHF.